One sample yielded the 30 T cell receptor beta chains listed below, sequenced in a study of CD8 T cells in ankylosing spondylitis. TCRdb re-derived calls from the 5' RACE reads in MiXCR, one entry per CDR3 protein. The sample yields approximately 200,000 distinct CDR3 sequences, 9.5% to 15% seen once. Sequences were obtained from blood, either unsorted or a sorted T cell fraction (not recorded which). These receptors were collected from a male donor with ankylosing spondylitis or in good health (not recorded which).

The chain links TRBV20-1 to TRBJ2-7; 10 nucleotides match TRBD2. This CDR3 is 14 amino acids long. The V segment lost 4 bases and the J segment 3 bases; nucleotides outside the gene matches: 6. The germline V gene has CDR1 DFQATT and CDR2 SNEGSKA (reference sequence). CDR3 nucleotide sequence: TGCAGTGCTACCGGACTAGCGGAACTCTACGAGCAGTACTTC. It encodes CSATGLAELYEQYF.

This clonotype was observed a handful of times. V usage is TRBV29-1 and J usage is TRBJ2-3; D is possibly TRBD1 (6 bases). The CDR3 loop spans 17 amino acids. The V gene lost 6 bases and the J gene lost 2 bases, with 24 bases spanning the gap. Germline values: CDR1 SQVTM, CDR2 ANQGSEA. The CDR3 reads CSVTAGREGDITDTQYF. The DNA for the CDR3 is TGCAGCGTCACCGCCGGACGTGAGGGGGATATCACAGATACGCAGTATTTT.

At least ten counts were recorded for this clonotype. This rearrangement joins TRBV12-3 or TRBV12-4 to TRBJ2-1; possible D gene TRBD1, 5 bases. This CDR3 has 16 amino acids. The V and J ends lost 0 bases and 5 bases respectively, with 14 bases between them. The DNA of the CDR3 is TGTGCCAGCAGTTTAGCGATCAGGGTCCACAACAATGAGCAGTTCTTC. Its protein is CASSLAIRVHNNEQFF.

This chain joins TRBV7-9 and TRBJ2-1; 7 positions agree with TRBD2. The CDR3 runs to 16 residues. The germline CDR1 and CDR2 sequences are SEHNR and FQNEAQ (reference sequence). With V trimmed by 5 bases and J by 1 base, 8 bases remained unmatched. CDR3 protein: CASSGYRGGSYNEQFF. For the CDR3, the DNA is TGTGCCAGCAGCGGGTACCGGGGAGGGTCCTACAATGAGCAGTTCTTC.

The chain links TRBV15 to TRBJ1-2; 8 bases align to TRBD1. The CDR3 is 14 amino acids. The germline CDR1 and CDR2 sequences are LNHNV and YYDKDF (reference sequence). With 0 bases clipped from V and 6 bases from J, the junction kept 3 bases outside the gene matches. CDR3 loop: CATSRDRGRDGYTF. CDR3 DNA sequence: TGTGCCACCAGCAGAGACAGGGGGCGCGATGGCTACACCTTC.

This clonotype was counted many times. This chain uses TRBV12-3 or TRBV12-4 with TRBJ2-1; D perhaps matches TRBD2 (6 bases). The CDR3 extends over 14 amino acids. Trimming pared 6 bases from V and 7 bases from J, leaving 16 bases between. The CDR3: CASRDRDSLNEQFF. The CDR3 bases are TGTGCCAGCAGGGACCGGGACTCCTTAAATGAGCAGTTCTTC.

This clonotype showed up many times. This sequence joins TRBV5-1 and TRBJ1-3; D is unclear. Trimming shortened V by 0 bases and J by 0 bases, and 4 bases separated the two germline ends. The CDR3 covers 14 residues. Germline lookup yields CDR1 SGHRS and CDR2 YFSETQ. CDR3 nucleotides: TGCGCCAGCAGCTTGGGAGGCTCTGGAAACACCATATATTTT. It translates to CASSLGGSGNTIYF.

This clonotype has ten or more counts. The rearrangement joins TRBV4-1 to TRBJ2-7, with a weak D call TRBD1 (7 bases). Germline values: CDR1 MGHRA, CDR2 YSYEKL. The CDR3 has 15 residues. Trimming cost V 4 bases and J 3 bases, with 16 bases left between them. The CDR3 is CASSPGAGGIYEQYF. The CDR3 coding sequence is TGCGCCAGCAGCCCCGGCGCAGGGGGGATCTACGAGCAGTACTTC.

In its sample, this clonotype was seen a few times. The chain uses TRBV5-1 and TRBJ1-2; no definite D call. The germline V gene encodes CDR1 SGHRS and CDR2 YFSETQ. The CDR3 extends over 13 amino acids. Trimming pared 0 bases from V and 7 bases from J, leaving 10 bases between. CDR3 DNA sequence: TGCGCCAGCAGCTTGGGGGCAGAGGGTGGCTACACCTTC. Translated, it gives CASSLGAEGGYTF.

The rearrangement uses TRBV2 and TRBJ2-1, with TRBD2 matching over 10 bases. V was clipped by 1 base and J by 8 bases; unmatched bases: 8. Germline loops: CDR1 SNHLY, CDR2 FYNNEI. The CDR3 covers 16 residues. The CDR3 here is CASSEEKREGLDEQFF. In nucleotides, the CDR3 is TGTGCCAGCAGTGAAGAAAAGCGGGAGGGCTTAGATGAGCAGTTCTTC.

V and J are TRBV7-9 and TRBJ2-3, with unresolved D. From germline, CDR1 is SEHNR and CDR2 FQNEAQ (reference sequence). The CDR3 totals 14 residues. Trimming shortened V by 1 base and J by 6 bases, and 11 bases separated the two germline ends. The CDR3 region has the DNA TGTGCCAGCAGCTTAGGACGGTCTCTTGATACGCAGTATTTT. Protein product: CASSLGRSLDTQYF.

This clonotype was seen a handful of times. This sequence joins TRBV5-1 and TRBJ2-7, with TRBD2 identical over 10 bases. Germline trimming cut 0 bases from V and 2 bases from J; bases unmatched to any gene: 5. From germline, CDR1 is SGHRS and CDR2 YFSETQ. CDR3 length equals 16 residues. DNA of the CDR3: TGCGCCAGCAGCTTGGGACTAGCGGGCCAGACCTACGAGCAGTACTTC. Its protein product is CASSLGLAGQTYEQYF. The whole variable domain, filled in from reference TRBV5-1 and TRBJ2-7, reads KAGVTQTPRYLIKTRGQQVTLSCSPISGHRSVSWYQQTPGQGLQFLFEYFSETQRNKGNFPGRFSGRQFSNSRSEMNVSTLELGDSALYLCASSLGLAGQTYEQYFGPGTRLTVT.

At least ten counts were recorded for this clonotype. The chain joins TRBV7-8 to TRBJ2-2; D possibly corresponds to TRBD2 (5 bases). The CDR3 runs to 16 residues. Trimming removed 5 bases at V and 5 bases at J, with 18 bases between. The germline V gene encodes CDR1 SGHVS and CDR2 FQNEAQ. The CDR3 DNA sequence: TGTGCCAGCAGCGTCCGGGTCTACGAGGGAACCGGGGAGCTGTTTTTT. It translates to CASSVRVYEGTGELFF.

In this sample, this clonotype turned up many times. This chain uses TRBV29-1 with TRBJ2-2, with D tentatively TRBD2 (6 bases). CDR1 is SQVTM and CDR2 is ANQGSEA in the germline V gene. CDR3 length: 15 amino acids. V gave up 7 bases and J gave up 0 bases, with 15 bases separating them. CDR3 nucleotide sequence: TGCAGCGCCGAGGGCGGGGCGTCGAACACCGGGGAGCTGTTTTTT. Translated: CSAEGGASNTGELFF.

The chain links TRBV20-1 to TRBJ2-5, with TRBD2 identical over 8 bases. Germline-derived CDR1 and CDR2 are DFQATT and SNEGSKA (reference sequence). The J segment lost 2 bases and the V segment lost 1 base, leaving 6 bases of the junction unmatched. The CDR3 is 15 amino acids. CDR3 loop: CSARAGTRTQETQYF. The CDR3 bases are TGCAGTGCTAGAGCCGGGACTAGGACGCAAGAGACCCAGTACTTC.

This clonotype was counted only a few times. This chain joins TRBV7-7 and TRBJ2-1; TRBD2 might be the D (6 bases). Germline CDR1 is SSHAT and CDR2 is FNYEAQ (reference sequence). V was cut by 4 bases and J by 8 bases, with 12 bases left in between. The CDR3 consists of 13 residues. The CDR3 region has the DNA TGTGCCAGCAGCTCGGCGTGGGGGGATGAGCAGTTCTTC. Translated: CASSSAWGDEQFF.

This clonotype came up a few times. The genes are TRBV2 and TRBJ2-1, with D possibly being TRBD1 or TRBD2 (5 bases each). V was clipped by 5 bases and J by 8 bases, with 19 bases between them. Germline values: CDR1 SNHLY, CDR2 FYNNEI. CDR3 length: 15 residues. For the CDR3, the DNA is TGTGCCAGCAGTACCGGGGAGAAGGGGTGGCATGAGCAGTTCTTC. It codes for CASSTGEKGWHEQFF.

This clonotype came up many times. The CDR3 DNA follows: TGCGCCAGCAGCTTGGACCTAGCGGGAAACAATGAGCAGTTCTTC. Its protein is CASSLDLAGNNEQFF. The J gene is TRBJ2-1, the V gene TRBV5-1; 9 bases agree with TRBD2. The trim removed 0 bases at V and 5 bases at J, leaving 3 bases unmatched. CDR1 and CDR2 (germline): SGHRS, YFSETQ. The CDR3 runs 15 residues.

This clonotype was observed a handful of times. The J gene is TRBJ2-3, the V gene TRBV30; a possible D gene is TRBD1 (6 bases). V was trimmed by 0 bases and J by 2 bases, leaving 12 bases between them. This CDR3 region has 15 residues. CDR1 and CDR2 from the germline V gene are GTSNPN and SVGIG (reference sequence). The CDR3 DNA follows: TGTGCCTGGAGTGTACTACAGGGTGACACAGATACGCAGTATTTT. Protein product: CAWSVLQGDTDTQYF.

V usage is TRBV9 and J usage is TRBJ2-3; TRBD2 aligns across 9 bases. CDR3 length: 17 amino acids. Losses at the gene ends were 0 bases for V and 4 bases for J; bases not matched to a gene: 9. The germline V gene encodes CDR1 SGDLS and CDR2 YYNGEE. The CDR3 loop reads CASSVESLAGTPDTQYF. Written as DNA, the CDR3 is TGTGCCAGCAGCGTAGAGAGCCTAGCGGGGACCCCAGATACGCAGTATTTT.

This chain connects TRBV4-1 to TRBJ2-3, with 10 bases fitting TRBD2. Germline values: CDR1 MGHRA, CDR2 YSYEKL. Germline trimming cut 3 bases from V and 5 bases from J; bases unmatched to any gene: 8. The CDR3 is 16 residues long. The CDR3 sequence: CASSHPAGGQEDTQYF. CDR3 sequence (DNA): TGCGCCAGCAGCCATCCAGCGGGGGGGCAGGAAGATACGCAGTATTTT.

V and J are TRBV11-2 and TRBJ2-4; 10 bases agree with TRBD1. With V trimmed by 1 base and J by 8 bases, 8 bases remained unmatched. Germline V gives CDR1 SGHAT, CDR2 FQNNGV. The CDR3 is 16 residues long. The CDR3 DNA sequence: TGTGCCAGCAGCTTAGGCCCGGGACAGGGGTTCGACATTCAGTACTTC. This gives the protein CASSLGPGQGFDIQYF. Filled out from reference TRBV11-2 and TRBJ2-4, the complete variable domain reads EAGVAQSPRYKIIEKRQSVAFWCNPISGHATLYWYQQILGQGPKLLIQFQNNGVVDDSQLPKDRFSAERLKGVDSTLKIQPAKLEDSAVYLCASSLGPGQGFDIQYFGAGTRLSVL.

V and J are TRBV3-1 and TRBJ2-5; 10 bases match TRBD2. The CDR3 extends over 16 amino acids. CDR1 LGHDT and CDR2 YNNKEL come from the germline V gene (reference sequence). Trimming at V came to 1 base and at J to 1 base, leaving 3 bases not matched to a gene. The CDR3 is CASSQGLAGLQETQYF. In DNA, the CDR3 is TGTGCCAGCAGCCAAGGACTAGCGGGCCTCCAAGAGACCCAGTACTTC.

This clonotype was seen a few times. The genes are TRBV7-9 and TRBJ2-1, with 11 bases that match TRBD2. Germline V gene lookup returns CDR1 SEHNR and CDR2 FQNEAQ (reference sequence). The trim removed 3 bases at V and 6 bases at J, leaving 4 bases unmatched. This CDR3 region has 15 residues. The CDR3 DNA sequence: TGTGCCAGCAGCTTGACTAGCGGGACCTTCAATGAGCAGTTCTTC. This codes for CASSLTSGTFNEQFF.

The chain combines TRBV20-1 with TRBJ1-1; maybe TRBD1 (6 bases). The germline V gene encodes CDR1 DFQATT and CDR2 SNEGSKA (reference sequence). Between the trimmed V and J ends, which lost 4 bases and 3 bases, there was a span of 9 bases. This CDR3 has 12 residues. CDR3 protein: CSAITGYTEAFF. CDR3 DNA: TGCAGTGCTATAACAGGGTACACTGAAGCTTTCTTT.

This clonotype was counted only a few times. The chain has TRBV4-1 and TRBJ2-6; 9 bases line up with TRBD1. Germline trimming cut 9 bases from V and 2 bases from J; bases unmatched to any gene: 5. This CDR3 is 15 amino acids long. Germline CDR1 MGHRA, CDR2 YSYEKL. The CDR3 coding sequence is TGCGCCAGTACGGGACAGGGAGCTGGGGCCAACGTCCTGACTTTC. Amino acid sequence: CASTGQGAGANVLTF.

This clonotype was observed a handful of times. The chain joins TRBV3-1 to TRBJ2-2, with TRBD2 identical over 13 bases. Per the germline V gene, CDR1 is LGHDT and CDR2 is YNNKEL (reference sequence). The CDR3 has 17 amino acids. V lost 4 bases, J lost 0 bases, and 2 bases stayed unmatched. The CDR3 region is CASSRTSGGTNTGELFF. CDR3 coding DNA: TGTGCCAGCAGCCGGACTAGCGGGGGTACGAACACCGGGGAGCTGTTTTTT.

This clonotype was detected a few times. The chain is built from TRBV19 and TRBJ2-2; D perhaps matches TRBD2 (5 bases). Germline lookup yields CDR1 LNHDA and CDR2 SQIVND (reference sequence). The CDR3 covers 14 residues. Trimming shortened V by 3 bases and J by 7 bases, and 12 bases separated the two germline ends. The CDR3 sequence: CASSMKGRGGELFF. The CDR3 coding sequence is TGTGCCAGTAGTATGAAAGGGAGAGGCGGGGAGCTGTTTTTT.

The V gene is TRBV3-1, the J gene TRBJ2-3, with D possibly being TRBD1 or TRBD2 (5 bases each). CDR1 and CDR2 from the germline V gene are LGHDT and YNNKEL (reference sequence). The CDR3 is 17 residues long. V was shortened by 0 bases and J by 0 bases, with 13 bases between the two germline ends. The chain's CDR3 is CASSQDGGTLSTDTQYF. CDR3 bases: TGTGCCAGCAGCCAAGATGGTGGGACGCTAAGCACAGATACGCAGTATTTT.

On this clonotype itself: This clone may be a read error of a much larger clone one base away. The rearrangement links TRBV2 to TRBJ2-1; 7 bases match TRBD1. The length of the CDR3 is 16 residues. The ends lost 11 bases at V and 7 bases at J; junction bases unmatched: 20. Germline V lookup: CDR1 SNHLY, CDR2 FYNNEI. This CDR3 reads CAGTSSTGQSGNEQFF. DNA of the CDR3: TGTGCCGGCACTTCCTCTACGGGACAGTCTGGGAATGAGCAGTTCTTC.